This passage covers 22 T cell receptor beta chains from one sample sequenced in a study of metastatic and nonmetastatic thyroid tumors. TCRdb re-analyzed the PCR reads using MiXCR. Here the sample spans approximately 35,000 clones, under 40% being singletons. No treatment had been given to any patient before thyroid surgery. The source material was tumor tissue. These receptors were collected from a female donor with papillary thyroid cancer or a benign thyroid nodule (not recorded which). Some clones in this sample may be carry-over from other donors' samples.

This chain connects TRBV6-1 to TRBJ2-3, with 8 positions matching TRBD2. The CDR3 length is 15 residues. The J segment lost 0 bases and the V segment lost 6 bases, leaving 5 bases of the junction unmatched. Germline CDR1 and CDR2: MNHNS and SASEGT. CDR3: CASSRGGRSTDTQYF. In nucleotides, the CDR3 is TGTGCCAGCAGCCGCGGGGGGCGGAGCACAGATACGCAGTATTTT.

This clone has more than one count but fewer than ten. The chain links TRBV6-1 to TRBJ1-1; D not certain. The germline V gene encodes CDR1 MNHNS and CDR2 SASEGT. Trimming took off 4 bases at V and 5 bases at J, with 11 bases between the two ends. The CDR3 contains 13 residues. The DNA for the CDR3 is TGTGCCAGCAGTGGGGGAGCGAGGACTGAAGCTTTCTTT. This gives the protein CASSGGARTEAFF.

This clone was observed at least ten times. The rearrangement joins TRBV11-2 to TRBJ1-1, with D maybe TRBD1 (6 bases). This CDR3 has 17 amino acids. The V gene's germline CDR1 is SGHAT and CDR2 FQNNGV. Trimming shortened V by 0 bases and J by 0 bases, and 14 bases separated the two germline ends. The CDR3 DNA sequence: TGTGCCAGCAGCTTAGATCCCCCCAGGGGACTGAACACTGAAGCTTTCTTT. It translates to CASSLDPPRGLNTEAFF. Looking up the rest from reference TRBV11-2 and TRBJ1-1 gives the full variable domain: EAGVAQSPRYKIIEKRQSVAFWCNPISGHATLYWYQQILGQGPKLLIQFQNNGVVDDSQLPKDRFSAERLKGVDSTLKIQPAKLEDSAVYLCASSLDPPRGLNTEAFFGQGTRLTVV.

This clone was recorded a few times. The chain has TRBV28 and TRBJ1-2; D gene uncertain. The V gene lost 6 bases and the J gene lost 0 bases, with 8 bases spanning the gap. This CDR3 spans 13 amino acids. CDR1 is MDHEN and CDR2 is SYDVKM in the germline V gene. Here the CDR3 DNA reads TGTGCCAGCAGCCAAAATGCTAACTATGGCTACACCTTC. Translated, it gives CASSQNANYGYTF.

This clone was seen more than once but under ten times. The V call is TRBV6-1, the J call TRBJ1-1; possible D gene TRBD1, 6 bases. V lost 5 bases to trimming and J lost 7 bases, with 11 bases between them. This CDR3 is built from 12 residues. Germline V gene sequence: CDR1 MNHNS, CDR2 SASEGT. CDR3 in DNA: TGTGCCAGCAGTAATACAGGGTTTGAAGCTTTCTTT. It encodes CASSNTGFEAFF.

The gene calls are TRBV7-2 and TRBJ1-2; 10 bases are a match to TRBD1. The CDR3 covers 15 residues. The V segment lost 5 bases and the J segment 3 bases; nucleotides outside the gene matches: 6. CDR1 is SGHTA, CDR2 FQGNSA, per germline. CDR3 DNA sequence: TGTGCCAGCAGCCCTTGGACAGGGGGGGACTATGGCTACACCTTC. As protein: CASSPWTGGDYGYTF.

Only a few counts were recorded for this clone. This chain connects TRBV12-3 or TRBV12-4 to TRBJ2-3; D assignment may be TRBD1 or TRBD2 (5 bases each). This CDR3 comprises 15 residues. The ends were cut back, 3 bases at V and 1 base at J, with 11 bases in the middle. CDR3 loop: CASSFTLGGTDTQYF. CDR3 DNA: TGTGCCAGCAGTTTTACCCTGGGGGGCACAGATACGCAGTATTTT.

The chain recombines TRBV12-3 or TRBV12-4 with TRBJ1-1; D call uncertain. Between the trimmed V and J ends, which lost 5 bases and 3 bases, there was a span of 16 bases. The CDR3 is 15 amino acids. CDR3 bases: TGTGCCAGCAGTCTCTCGGGGAGGTTGGACACTGAAGCTTTCTTT. This encodes CASSLSGRLDTEAFF.

The chain is built from TRBV12-3 or TRBV12-4 and TRBJ2-7; D is undetermined. This CDR3 comprises 13 residues. The V gene lost 6 bases and the J gene lost 2 bases, with 11 bases spanning the gap. CDR3 nucleotide sequence: TGTGCCAGCAGACCCAGGCTTACCTACGAGCAGTACTTC. Translation gives CASRPRLTYEQYF.

This clone was seen a few times. This chain connects TRBV6-1 to TRBJ1-6, with 7 positions matching TRBD1. The CDR3 sequence is 14 residues long. V lost 1 base and J lost 9; bases outside the gene matches: 3. Germline V gene sequence: CDR1 MNHNS, CDR2 SASEGT. CDR3 protein: CASSEGQGSSPLHF. The CDR3 DNA reads as TGTGCCAGCAGTGAAGGACAGGGATCTTCACCCCTCCACTTT.

The chain carries TRBV20-1 and TRBJ1-2; D not certain. The length of the CDR3 is 11 residues. The germline V gene has CDR1 DFQATT and CDR2 SNEGSKA (reference sequence). The V end was cut by 0 bases, the J end by 4 bases, with 3 bases between. The CDR3 sequence: CSAREVYGYTF. Here the CDR3 DNA reads TGCAGTGCTAGAGAGGTCTATGGCTACACCTTC.

The chain couples TRBV11-2 to TRBJ1-2; tentative D call: TRBD1 (5 bases). Between the trimmed V and J ends, which lost 2 bases and 6 bases, there was a span of 13 bases. The CDR3 is 14 amino acids. In germline, CDR1 is SGHAT, CDR2 FQNNGV. CDR3 nucleotide sequence: TGTGCCAGCAGCTTAAACCGGGGGAGCCATGGCTACACCTTC. Amino acid sequence: CASSLNRGSHGYTF.

The V and J genes are TRBV10-2 and TRBJ1-6; TRBD1 agrees at 9 bases. This CDR3 comprises 17 residues. V lost 2 bases to trimming and J lost 5 bases; unmatched junction nucleotides: 7. Germline values: CDR1 WSHSY, CDR2 SAAADI. The CDR3 protein is CASSETGTGRNNSPLHF. The CDR3 DNA follows: TGCGCCAGCAGTGAGACCGGGACAGGGCGAAATAATTCACCCCTCCACTTT.

Notes on this clone: A much more abundant neighbour one base away suggests this may be a read error. The rearrangement links TRBV28 to TRBJ2-7; D might be TRBD1 or TRBD2, each matching 5 bases. Germline assignment: CDR1 MDHEN and CDR2 SYDVKM. This CDR3 region has 12 residues. The CDR3 sequence: CANSLSGGEQYF. The CDR3 coding sequence is TGTGCCAACAGTTTATCTGGGGGCGAGCAGTACTTC. Full variable domain (remainder filled in from reference TRBV28 and TRBJ2-7): DVKVTQSSRYLVKRTGEKVFLECVQDMDHENMFWYRQDPGLGLRLIYFSYDVKMKEKGDIPEGYSVSREKKERFSLILESASTNQTSMYLCANSLSGGEQYFGPGTRLTVT.

This clone was seen more than once but under ten times. The chain uses TRBV6-5 and TRBJ2-3, with 7 bases lining up with TRBD1. V shed 4 bases and J 3 bases; nucleotides not matched to a gene: 7. The CDR3 covers 15 residues. Germline CDR1 MNHEY, CDR2 SVGAGI. The CDR3 bases are TGTGCCAGCAGTTTGAACCGGGACAGAACAGATACGCAGTATTTT. Its protein is CASSLNRDRTDTQYF.

The rearrangement joins TRBV18 to TRBJ2-5; 8 nucleotides align to TRBD2. V trimming: 5 bases; J trimming: 3 bases; junction bases outside the gene matches: 14. This CDR3 spans 17 amino acids. CDR1 KGHSH and CDR2 LQKENI come from the germline V gene. The chain's CDR3 is CASSARTTSEVEETQYF. The CDR3 DNA reads TGTGCCAGCTCAGCTAGGACGACTAGCGAAGTCGAAGAGACCCAGTACTTC.

The CDR3 sequence: CSAIWSGSGTDTQYF. The DNA for the CDR3 is TGCAGTGCTATATGGAGCGGGAGTGGAACAGATACGCAGTATTTT. The V and J genes are TRBV20-1 and TRBJ2-3; 8 positions agree with TRBD2. Trimming took 4 bases from V and 3 from J; bases not matched to a gene: 9. Per germline, CDR1 DFQATT and CDR2 SNEGSKA (reference sequence). The CDR3 is 15 amino acids.

V usage is TRBV28 and J usage is TRBJ2-3; 10 bases align to TRBD2. The CDR3 totals 14 residues. Germline V gene data show CDR1 as MDHEN and CDR2 as SYDVKM. V lost 8 bases and J lost 4; bases outside the gene matches: 6. The CDR3 here is CASSSGGTPDTQYF. The CDR3 DNA follows: TGTGCCAGCTCTAGCGGGGGTACTCCAGATACGCAGTATTTT. The whole variable domain, filled in from reference TRBV28 and TRBJ2-3, reads DVKVTQSSRYLVKRTGEKVFLECVQDMDHENMFWYRQDPGLGLRLIYFSYDVKMKEKGDIPEGYSVSREKKERFSLILESASTNQTSMYLCASSSGGTPDTQYFGPGTRLTVL.

The CDR3 region is CASTRGDWNQPQHF. In nucleotides, the CDR3 is TGTGCCAGCACACGGGGCGATTGGAATCAGCCCCAGCATTTT. This chain joins TRBV28 and TRBJ1-5, with D tentatively TRBD1 (5 bases). The CDR3 totals 14 residues. The germline V gene encodes CDR1 MDHEN and CDR2 SYDVKM. V was pared by 7 bases and J by 4 bases, with 14 bases between.

The chain links TRBV20-1 to TRBJ2-7, with D perhaps TRBD1 or TRBD2 (5 bases each). The CDR3 is 14 amino acids. V lost 3 bases and J lost 2, with 14 bases in between. Germline-derived CDR1 and CDR2 are DFQATT and SNEGSKA (reference sequence). In DNA, the CDR3 is TGCAGTGCTAGGAGGGGATCAGGACCCTACGAGCAGTACTTC. Translating it yields CSARRGSGPYEQYF.

This chain joins TRBV27 and TRBJ2-1; no clear D gene. V lost 3 bases and J lost 0, with 6 bases in between. This CDR3 region has 14 residues. From germline, CDR1 is MNHEY and CDR2 SMNVEV (reference sequence). Here the CDR3 reads CASSFPSSYNEQFF. The DNA for the CDR3 is TGTGCCAGCAGTTTTCCGAGCTCCTACAATGAGCAGTTCTTC.

This clone has just a few counts. The J gene is TRBJ1-1, the V gene TRBV6-1; D may be TRBD1 (5 bases). CDR3 length: 13 residues. CDR1 and CDR2 (germline): MNHNS, SASEGT. V gave up 5 bases and J gave up 9 bases, with 16 bases separating them. CDR3 sequence: CASSMTDTIKAFF. The CDR3 DNA reads as TGTGCCAGCAGTATGACAGACACCATTAAAGCTTTCTTT.